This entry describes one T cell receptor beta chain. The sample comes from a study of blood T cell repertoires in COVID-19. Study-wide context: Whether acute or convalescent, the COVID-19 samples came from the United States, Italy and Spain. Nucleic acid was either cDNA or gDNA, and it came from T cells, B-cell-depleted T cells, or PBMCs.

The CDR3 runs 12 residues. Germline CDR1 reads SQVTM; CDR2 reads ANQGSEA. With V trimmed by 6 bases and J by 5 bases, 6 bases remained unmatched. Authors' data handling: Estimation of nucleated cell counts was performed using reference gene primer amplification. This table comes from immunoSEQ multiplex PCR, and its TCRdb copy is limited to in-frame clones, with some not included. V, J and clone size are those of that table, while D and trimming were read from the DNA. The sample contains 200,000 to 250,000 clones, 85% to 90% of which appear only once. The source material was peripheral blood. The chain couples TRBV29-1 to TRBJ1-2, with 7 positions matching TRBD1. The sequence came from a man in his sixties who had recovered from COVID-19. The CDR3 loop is CSVGDSSYGYTF. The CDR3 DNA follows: TGCAGCGTGGGGGACAGCTCTTATGGCTACACCTTC.